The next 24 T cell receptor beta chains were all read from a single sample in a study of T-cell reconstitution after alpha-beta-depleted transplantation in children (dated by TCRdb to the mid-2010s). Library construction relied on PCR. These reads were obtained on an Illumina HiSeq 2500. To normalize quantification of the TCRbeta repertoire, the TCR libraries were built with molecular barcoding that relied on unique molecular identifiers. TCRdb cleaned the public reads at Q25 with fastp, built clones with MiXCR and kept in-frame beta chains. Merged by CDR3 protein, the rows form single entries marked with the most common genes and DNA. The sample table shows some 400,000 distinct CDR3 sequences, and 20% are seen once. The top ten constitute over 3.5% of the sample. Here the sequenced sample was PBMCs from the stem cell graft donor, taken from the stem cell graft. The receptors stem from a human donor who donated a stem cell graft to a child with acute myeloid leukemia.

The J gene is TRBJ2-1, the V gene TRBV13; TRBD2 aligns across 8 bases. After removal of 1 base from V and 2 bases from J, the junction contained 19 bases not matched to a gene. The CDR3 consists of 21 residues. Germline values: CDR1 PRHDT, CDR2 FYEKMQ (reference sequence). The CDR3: CASSLEEWTGEGTRAYNEQFF. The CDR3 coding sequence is TGTGCCAGCAGCTTAGAGGAGTGGACTGGAGAGGGGACTAGAGCCTACAATGAGCAGTTCTTC.

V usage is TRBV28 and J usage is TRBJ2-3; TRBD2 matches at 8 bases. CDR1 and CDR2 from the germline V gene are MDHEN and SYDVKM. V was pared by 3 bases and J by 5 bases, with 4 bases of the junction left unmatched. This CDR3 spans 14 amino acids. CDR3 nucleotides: TGTGCCAGCAGTTTTGGGACTAGTCGAGATACGCAGTATTTT. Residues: CASSFGTSRDTQYF.

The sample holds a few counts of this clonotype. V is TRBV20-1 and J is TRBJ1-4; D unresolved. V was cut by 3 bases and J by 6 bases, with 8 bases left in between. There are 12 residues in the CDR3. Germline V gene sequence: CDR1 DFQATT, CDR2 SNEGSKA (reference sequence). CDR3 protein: CSARRGDEKLFF. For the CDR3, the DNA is TGCAGTGCTAGGAGAGGAGATGAAAAACTGTTTTTT.

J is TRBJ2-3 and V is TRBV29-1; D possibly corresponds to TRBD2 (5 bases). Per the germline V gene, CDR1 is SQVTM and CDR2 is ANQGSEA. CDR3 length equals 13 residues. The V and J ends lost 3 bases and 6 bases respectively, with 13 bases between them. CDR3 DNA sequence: TGCAGCGTTGAGGACCCCTGGGAGGATACGCAGTATTTT. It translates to CSVEDPWEDTQYF.

The CDR3 DNA reads TGCGCCAGCAGCGCCGGCGGGGCGAAAGGAGTCCCCAAAAACATTCAGTACTTC. Encoded protein: CASSAGGAKGVPKNIQYF. V is TRBV4-1 and J is TRBJ2-4, with D perhaps matching TRBD2 (6 bases). Germline assignment: CDR1 MGHRA and CDR2 YSYEKL. CDR3 length equals 18 residues. Trimming shortened V by 5 bases and J by 2 bases, and 22 bases separated the two germline ends.

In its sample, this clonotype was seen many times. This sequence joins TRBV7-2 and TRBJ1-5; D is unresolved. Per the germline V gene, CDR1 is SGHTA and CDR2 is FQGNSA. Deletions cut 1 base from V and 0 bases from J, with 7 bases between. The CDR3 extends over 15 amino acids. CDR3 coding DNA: TGTGCCAGCAGCTTAGATCCGAATAGCAATCAGCCCCAGCATTTT. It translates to CASSLDPNSNQPQHF.

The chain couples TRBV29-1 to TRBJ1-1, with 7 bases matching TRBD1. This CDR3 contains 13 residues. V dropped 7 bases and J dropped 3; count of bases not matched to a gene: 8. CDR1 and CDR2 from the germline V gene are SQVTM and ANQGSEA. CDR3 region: CSGTRGFDTEAFF. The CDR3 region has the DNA TGCAGCGGGACCAGGGGGTTCGACACTGAAGCTTTCTTT.

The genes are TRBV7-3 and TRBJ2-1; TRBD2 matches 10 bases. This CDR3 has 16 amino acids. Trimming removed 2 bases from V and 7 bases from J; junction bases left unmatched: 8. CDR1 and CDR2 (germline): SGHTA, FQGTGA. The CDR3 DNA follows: TGTGCCAGCAGCTTATCAGGACTAGCGGAAGGGAATGAGCAGTTCTTC. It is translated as CASSLSGLAEGNEQFF.

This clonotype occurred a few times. CDR3 nucleotide sequence: TGCGCCAGCAGCTTGGAACTAGCGGGAACCGATGAGCAGTTCTTC. Its protein is CASSLELAGTDEQFF. The chain carries TRBV5-1 and TRBJ2-1, with 10 bases fitting TRBD2. CDR1 and CDR2 from the germline V gene are SGHRS and YFSETQ. The CDR3 consists of 15 residues. J lost 8 bases, V lost 0 bases, and 5 bases had no gene match.

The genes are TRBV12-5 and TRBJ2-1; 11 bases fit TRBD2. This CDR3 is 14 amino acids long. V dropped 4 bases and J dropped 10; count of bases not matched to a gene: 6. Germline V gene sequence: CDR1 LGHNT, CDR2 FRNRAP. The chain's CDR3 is CASGSPGTSGEQFF. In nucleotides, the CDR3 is TGTGCTAGTGGTTCGCCCGGGACTAGCGGCGAGCAGTTCTTC.

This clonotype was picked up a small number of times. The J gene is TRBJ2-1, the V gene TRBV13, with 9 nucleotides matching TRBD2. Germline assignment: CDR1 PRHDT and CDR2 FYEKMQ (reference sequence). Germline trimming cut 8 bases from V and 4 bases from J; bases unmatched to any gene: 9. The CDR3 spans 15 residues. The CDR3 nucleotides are TGTGCCAGCGTATTGGGACTAGCCCAATACAATGAGCAGTTCTTC. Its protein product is CASVLGLAQYNEQFF. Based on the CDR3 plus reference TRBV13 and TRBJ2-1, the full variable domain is AAGVIQSPRHLIKEKRETATLKCYPIPRHDTVYWYQQGPGQDPQFLISFYEKMQSDKGSIPDRFSAQQFSDYHSELNMSSLELGDSALYFCASVLGLAQYNEQFFGPGTRLTVL.

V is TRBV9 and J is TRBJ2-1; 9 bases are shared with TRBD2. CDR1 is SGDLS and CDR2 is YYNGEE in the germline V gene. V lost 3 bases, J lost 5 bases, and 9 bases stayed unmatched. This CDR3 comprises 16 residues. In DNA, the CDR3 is TGTGCCAGCAGCGATCCTCTGGGGACTAGCCACAATGAGCAGTTCTTC. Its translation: CASSDPLGTSHNEQFF.

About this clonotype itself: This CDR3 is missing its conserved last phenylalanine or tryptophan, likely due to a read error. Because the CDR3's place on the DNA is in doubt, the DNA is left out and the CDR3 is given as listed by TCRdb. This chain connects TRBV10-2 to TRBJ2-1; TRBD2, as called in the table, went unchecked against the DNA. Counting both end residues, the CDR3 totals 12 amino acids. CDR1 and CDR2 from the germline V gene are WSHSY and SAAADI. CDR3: CASSDRRLEGFS.

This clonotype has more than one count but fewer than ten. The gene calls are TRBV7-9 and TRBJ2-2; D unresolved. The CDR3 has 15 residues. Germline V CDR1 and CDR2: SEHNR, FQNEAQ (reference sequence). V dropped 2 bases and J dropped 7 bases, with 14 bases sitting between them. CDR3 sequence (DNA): TGTGCCAGCAGCTTATCGGGCACCCGGGTCGGGGAGCTGTTTTTT. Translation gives CASSLSGTRVGELFF.

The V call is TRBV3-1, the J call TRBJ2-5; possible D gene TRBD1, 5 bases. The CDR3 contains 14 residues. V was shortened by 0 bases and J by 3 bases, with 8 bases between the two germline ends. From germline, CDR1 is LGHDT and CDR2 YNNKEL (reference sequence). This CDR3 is CASSQEFREETQYF. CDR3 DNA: TGTGCCAGCAGCCAAGAGTTCAGGGAAGAGACCCAGTACTTC.

The CDR3 is CATSDVPSGVGYNEQFF. CDR3 DNA sequence: TGTGCCACCAGTGATGTGCCTAGCGGAGTGGGATACAATGAGCAGTTCTTC. This chain uses TRBV24-1 with TRBJ2-1; 7 bases fit TRBD2. The CDR3 runs to 17 residues. The V gene end was trimmed by 3 bases and the J gene end by 4 bases; junction bases not matched to a gene: 11. The germline gives CDR1 KGHDR, CDR2 SFDVKD.

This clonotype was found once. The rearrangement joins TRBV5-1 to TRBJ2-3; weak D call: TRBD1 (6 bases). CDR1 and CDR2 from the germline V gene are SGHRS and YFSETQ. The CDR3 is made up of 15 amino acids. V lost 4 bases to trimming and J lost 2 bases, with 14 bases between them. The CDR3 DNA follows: TGCGCCAGCAGCATACAGGGCTCCCCCACAGATACGCAGTATTTT. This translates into CASSIQGSPTDTQYF.

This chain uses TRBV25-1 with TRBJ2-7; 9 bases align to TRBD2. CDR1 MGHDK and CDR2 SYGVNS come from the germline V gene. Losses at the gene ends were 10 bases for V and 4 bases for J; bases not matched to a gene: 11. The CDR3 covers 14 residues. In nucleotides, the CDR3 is TGTGCCACCCGGATGGCGGGAGGGGGGTACGAGCAGTACTTC. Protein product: CATRMAGGGYEQYF.

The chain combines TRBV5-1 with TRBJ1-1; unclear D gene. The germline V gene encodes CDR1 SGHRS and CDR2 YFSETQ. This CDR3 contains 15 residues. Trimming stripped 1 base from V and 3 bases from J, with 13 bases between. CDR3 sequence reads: CASSLIRAAHTEAFF. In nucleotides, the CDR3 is TGCGCCAGCAGCTTGATCCGGGCGGCTCACACTGAAGCTTTCTTT. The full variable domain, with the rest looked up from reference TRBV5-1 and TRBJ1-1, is KAGVTQTPRYLIKTRGQQVTLSCSPISGHRSVSWYQQTPGQGLQFLFEYFSETQRNKGNFPGRFSGRQFSNSRSEMNVSTLELGDSALYLCASSLIRAAHTEAFFGQGTRLTVV.

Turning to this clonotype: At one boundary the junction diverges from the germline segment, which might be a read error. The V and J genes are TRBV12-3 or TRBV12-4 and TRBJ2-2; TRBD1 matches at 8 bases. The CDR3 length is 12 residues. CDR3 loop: CASSERDRRAIF. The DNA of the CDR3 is TGTGCCAGCAGCGAACGGGACAGGAGGGCGATTTTT.

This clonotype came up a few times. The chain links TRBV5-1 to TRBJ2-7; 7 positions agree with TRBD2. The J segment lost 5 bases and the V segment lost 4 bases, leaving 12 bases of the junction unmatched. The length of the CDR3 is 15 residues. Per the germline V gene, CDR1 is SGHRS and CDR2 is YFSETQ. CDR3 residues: CASSQDAGEGNEQYF. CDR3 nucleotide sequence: TGCGCCAGCAGCCAGGATGCGGGAGAGGGGAACGAGCAGTACTTC.

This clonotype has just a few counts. Written as DNA, the CDR3 is TGTGCCAGCAGCACCCGCGGAACAACCGGGGAGCTGTTTTTT. It is translated as CASSTRGTTGELFF. The chain couples TRBV7-7 to TRBJ2-2; no definite D call. The CDR3 contains 14 residues. Germline V gene data show CDR1 as SSHAT and CDR2 as FNYEAQ (reference sequence). V was cut by 5 bases and J by 5 bases, with 12 bases left in between.

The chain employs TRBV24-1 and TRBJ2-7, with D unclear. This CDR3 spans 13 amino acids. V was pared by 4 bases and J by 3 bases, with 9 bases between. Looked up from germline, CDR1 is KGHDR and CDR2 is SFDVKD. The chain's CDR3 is CATSDSTLYEQYF. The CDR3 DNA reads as TGTGCCACCAGTGACTCCACCCTCTACGAGCAGTACTTC.

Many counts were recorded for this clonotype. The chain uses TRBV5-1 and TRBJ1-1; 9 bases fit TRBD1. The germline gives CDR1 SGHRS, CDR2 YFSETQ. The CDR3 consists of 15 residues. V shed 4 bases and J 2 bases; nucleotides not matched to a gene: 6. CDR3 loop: CASSPNRGHNTEAFF. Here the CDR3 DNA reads TGCGCCAGCAGCCCCAACAGGGGGCATAACACTGAAGCTTTCTTT.